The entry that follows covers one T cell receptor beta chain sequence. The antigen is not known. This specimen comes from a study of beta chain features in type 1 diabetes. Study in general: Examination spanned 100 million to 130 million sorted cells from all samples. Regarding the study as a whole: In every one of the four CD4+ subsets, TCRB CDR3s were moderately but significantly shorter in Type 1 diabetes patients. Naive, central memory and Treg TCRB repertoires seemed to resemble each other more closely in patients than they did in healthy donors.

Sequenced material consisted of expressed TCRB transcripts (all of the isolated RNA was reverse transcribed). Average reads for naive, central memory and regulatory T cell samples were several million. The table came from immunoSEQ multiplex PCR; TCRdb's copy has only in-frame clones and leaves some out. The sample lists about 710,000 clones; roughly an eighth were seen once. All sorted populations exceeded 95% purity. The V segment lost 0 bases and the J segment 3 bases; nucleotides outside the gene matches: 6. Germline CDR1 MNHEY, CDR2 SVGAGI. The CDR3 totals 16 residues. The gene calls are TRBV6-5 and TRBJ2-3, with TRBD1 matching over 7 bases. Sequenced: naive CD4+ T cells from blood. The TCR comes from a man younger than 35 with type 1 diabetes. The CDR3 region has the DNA TGTGCCAGCAGTTACTCGGCTAGCAGGGGGACAGATACGCAGTATTTT. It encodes CASSYSASRGTDTQYF.